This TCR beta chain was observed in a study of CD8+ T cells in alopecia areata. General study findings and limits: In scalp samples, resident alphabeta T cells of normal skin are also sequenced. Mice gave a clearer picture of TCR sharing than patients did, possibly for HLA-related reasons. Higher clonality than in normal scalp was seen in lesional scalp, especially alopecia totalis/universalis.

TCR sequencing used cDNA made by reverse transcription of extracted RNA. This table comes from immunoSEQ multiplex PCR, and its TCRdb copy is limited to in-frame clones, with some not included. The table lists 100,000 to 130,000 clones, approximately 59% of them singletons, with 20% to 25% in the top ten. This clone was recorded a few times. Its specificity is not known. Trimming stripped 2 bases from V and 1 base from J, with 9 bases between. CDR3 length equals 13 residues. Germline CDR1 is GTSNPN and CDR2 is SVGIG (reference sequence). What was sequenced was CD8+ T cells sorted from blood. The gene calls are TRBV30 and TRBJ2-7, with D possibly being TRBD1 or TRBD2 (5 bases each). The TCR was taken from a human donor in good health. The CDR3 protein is CAWSRDGSYEQYF. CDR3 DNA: TGTGCCTGGAGTCGGGACGGGTCCTACGAGCAGTACTTC.